This T cell receptor (beta chain) was identified during a study of control samples from healthy donors and cancer patients. Libraries were prepared by immunoSEQ multiplex PCR; TCRdb keeps only in-frame clonotypes and omits some of them. This sample yields some 190,000 clones, of which roughly nine tenths are seen a single time; 1.8% belongs to the top ten. The trim removed 3 bases at V and 6 bases at J, leaving 7 bases unmatched. This CDR3 contains 15 residues. From germline, CDR1 is SEHNR and CDR2 FQNEAQ (reference sequence). Material for sequencing was blood. The rearrangement links TRBV7-9 to TRBJ2-1; the match to TRBD2 covers 8 bases. The source of this sequence is a man aged 25 to 40 in good health. CDR3 nucleotide sequence: TGTGCCAGCAGCTTTTCCGGGGGGGCCGGCAATGAGCAGTTCTTC. Residues: CASSFSGGAGNEQFF. The full variable domain, completed using reference TRBV7-9 and TRBJ2-1, is DTGVSQNPRHKITKRGQNVTFRCDPISEHNRLYWYRQTLGQGPEFLTYFQNEAQLEKSRLLSDRFSAERPKGSFSTLEIQRTEQGDSAMYLCASSFSGGAGNEQFFGPGTRLTVL.